The 12 T cell receptor beta chains given below trace back to one sample, sequenced in a study of blood T cells in healthy people across ages. A sample-barcoded 5' primer and a J-beta primer mix were used in a second PCR of about 7 to 11 cycles. TCRdb redid the calling of the 5' RACE reads with MiXCR, one entry per CDR3 protein. The sample gives approximately 1,700,000 distinct CDR3 sequences, about two fifths of which show up once; around 23% is in the top ten. Sequenced sample: blood. The receptors derive from a human donor in good health.

CDR3 coding DNA: TGTGCCAGCAGCTTATGGGCCCCGGGGGCCAAAAACATTCAGTACTTC. Its protein is CASSLWAPGAKNIQYF. J is TRBJ2-4 and V is TRBV7-2; tentatively, D is TRBD2 (5 bases). The germline V and J ends were trimmed by 2 bases and 1 base, with 12 bases remaining between them. CDR3 length equals 16 residues. Germline V lookup: CDR1 SGHTA, CDR2 FQGNSA.

The table lists this clonotype with a few counts. V usage is TRBV11-2 and J usage is TRBJ2-3; the D gene is possibly TRBD2 (7 bases). The CDR3 extends over 17 amino acids. V was clipped by 5 bases and J by 2 bases, with 20 bases between them. Per germline, CDR1 SGHAT and CDR2 FQNNGV. As DNA, the CDR3 is TGTGCCAGCAGCCCTCGCCTCGCGGGGGCCCTCACAGATACGCAGTATTTT. It yields the protein CASSPRLAGALTDTQYF. Supplemented by reference TRBV11-2 and TRBJ2-3, the full variable domain reads EAGVAQSPRYKIIEKRQSVAFWCNPISGHATLYWYQQILGQGPKLLIQFQNNGVVDDSQLPKDRFSAERLKGVDSTLKIQPAKLEDSAVYLCASSPRLAGALTDTQYFGPGTRLTVL.

The chain combines TRBV7-9 with TRBJ2-7; D gene ambiguous. The V gene's germline CDR1 is SEHNR and CDR2 FQNEAQ (reference sequence). With 5 bases removed from V and 2 bases from J, the gap between germline ends came to 10 bases. The CDR3 is 13 residues long. CDR3 loop: CASSGDPTYEQYF. The CDR3 DNA reads TGTGCCAGCAGCGGGGATCCGACCTACGAGCAGTACTTC.

The chain recombines TRBV19 with TRBJ2-1, with D perhaps being TRBD1 or TRBD2 (6 bases each). The CDR3 length is 15 residues. Trimming removed 3 bases from V and 4 bases from J, with 13 bases in between. CDR1 is LNHDA, CDR2 SQIVND, per germline (reference sequence). CDR3 loop: CASSMRLGGYNEQFF. The CDR3, as DNA: TGTGCCAGTAGTATGCGACTAGGGGGGTACAATGAGCAGTTCTTC.

V is TRBV7-9 and J is TRBJ2-1, with 7 bases lining up with TRBD2. V trimming: 2 bases; J trimming: 4 bases; junction bases outside the gene matches: 8. Germline V gene sequence: CDR1 SEHNR, CDR2 FQNEAQ (reference sequence). The CDR3 runs 16 residues. Here the CDR3 DNA reads TGTGCCAGCAGCTTACGGGCCTTGGGGGGGTACAATGAGCAGTTCTTC. Residues: CASSLRALGGYNEQFF.

The chain couples TRBV13 to TRBJ2-1, with a weak D call TRBD1 (6 bases). The CDR3 has 16 amino acids. Germline CDR1 and CDR2: PRHDT and FYEKMQ (reference sequence). V lost 4 bases to trimming and J lost 4 bases, with 17 bases between them. CDR3: CASSSMTGFPYNEQFF. The CDR3 region has the DNA TGTGCCAGCAGCTCCATGACAGGATTTCCTTACAATGAGCAGTTCTTC.

J is TRBJ1-2 and V is TRBV20-1, with TRBD1 matching over 9 bases. In germline, CDR1 is DFQATT, CDR2 SNEGSKA (reference sequence). The CDR3 loop spans 15 amino acids. The CDR3 reads CSAGQGLRLGYGYTF. The CDR3 DNA follows: TGCAGCGCGGGACAGGGTCTCCGTCTAGGCTATGGCTACACCTTC.

Written as DNA, the CDR3 is TGCGCCAGCAGCTTAACGGACAACATGAACACTGAAGCTTTCTTT. Encoded protein: CASSLTDNMNTEAFF. This chain connects TRBV5-1 to TRBJ1-1; D possibly corresponds to TRBD1 (5 bases). The V and J ends lost 2 bases and 0 bases respectively, with 11 bases between them. This CDR3 is built from 15 residues. Germline V gives CDR1 SGHRS, CDR2 YFSETQ.

The gene calls are TRBV11-2 and TRBJ2-3, with 8 bases matching TRBD1. Trimming at V came to 6 bases and at J to 5 bases, leaving 10 bases not matched to a gene. Germline V gene lookup returns CDR1 SGHAT and CDR2 FQNNGV. The CDR3 totals 15 residues. DNA of the CDR3: TGTGCCAGCAGTCGTCTCACAGGGGGAGGAGATACGCAGTATTTT. The encoded protein is CASSRLTGGGDTQYF.

The chain employs TRBV24-1 and TRBJ2-3; D not certain. CDR1 KGHDR and CDR2 SFDVKD come from the germline V gene. This CDR3 comprises 17 residues. V was shortened by 8 bases and J by 1 base, with 21 bases between the two germline ends. The CDR3 DNA is TGTGCCACCACCTCCTCCGGGCTCCCTTCCGGCACAGATACGCAGTATTTT. Translated: CATTSSGLPSGTDTQYF.

In this sample, this clonotype turned up a few times. This chain uses TRBV7-9 with TRBJ1-5; D is uncertain. V was cut by 5 bases and J by 5 bases, with 13 bases left in between. The CDR3 has 14 amino acids. Germline lookup yields CDR1 SEHNR and CDR2 FQNEAQ (reference sequence). The CDR3 protein is CASSPFVVDQPQHF. DNA for the CDR3: TGTGCCAGCAGCCCGTTTGTAGTCGATCAGCCCCAGCATTTT.

This clonotype has only one observation. The chain carries TRBV7-8 and TRBJ2-7; the D is unclear. The germline V and J ends were trimmed by 5 bases and 7 bases, with 24 bases remaining between them. The germline V gene encodes CDR1 SGHVS and CDR2 FQNEAQ. The CDR3 loop spans 16 amino acids. The CDR3 nucleotides are TGTGCCAGCAGCCAGCTAACCCTCTTCTCTCACAATGAGCAGTACTTC. Amino acid sequence: CASSQLTLFSHNEQYF. Looking up the rest from reference TRBV7-8 and TRBJ2-7 gives the full variable domain: GAGVSQSPRYKVAKRGQDVALRCDPISGHVSLFWYQQALGQGPEFLTYFQNEAQLDKSGLPSDRFFAERPEGSVSTLKIQRTQQEDSAVYLCASSQLTLFSHNEQYFGPGTRLTVT.